This T cell receptor (beta chain) was observed in a study of CD8+ T cells in alopecia areata. As for the study in general: Affected scalp percentage determined the severity score of treated patients.

In germline, CDR1 is SQVTM, CDR2 ANQGSEA. J was trimmed by 4 bases and V by 7 bases; bases with no gene match: 8. This CDR3 spans 13 amino acids. Extracted RNA was reverse transcribed into cDNA, the sequencing template. The data were produced by immunoSEQ multiplex PCR, yet TCRdb's version contains in-frame clones alone and is incomplete. The sample holds 150,000 to 200,000 clones, approximately 60% seen once. The treatment denotes: oral pan-JAK inhibitor, 5-10 mg twice daily. The input for sequencing was CD4+ T cells sorted from blood, taken at week 24, from a patient treated with tofacitinib. The V gene is TRBV29-1, the J gene TRBJ1-2, with 8 positions matching TRBD1. The TCR was taken from a human donor with alopecia areata. The chain's CDR3 is CSAGQEAFYGYTF. CDR3 bases: TGCAGCGCGGGACAGGAGGCTTTCTATGGCTACACCTTC.